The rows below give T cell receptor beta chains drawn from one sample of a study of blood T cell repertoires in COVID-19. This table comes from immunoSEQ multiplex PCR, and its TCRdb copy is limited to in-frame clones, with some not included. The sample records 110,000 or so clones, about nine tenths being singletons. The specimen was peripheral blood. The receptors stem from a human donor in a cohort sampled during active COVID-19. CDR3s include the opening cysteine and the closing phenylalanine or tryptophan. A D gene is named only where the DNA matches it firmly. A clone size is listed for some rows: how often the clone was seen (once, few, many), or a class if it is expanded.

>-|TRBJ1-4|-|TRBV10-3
CAISKGTDEKLFF
TGTGCCATCAGTAAGGGGACTGATGAAAAACTGTTTTTT
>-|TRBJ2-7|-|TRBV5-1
CASSRIGESDEQYF
TGCGCCAGCAGCCGTATTGGAGAAAGTGACGAGCAGTACTTC
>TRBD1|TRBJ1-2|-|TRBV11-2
CASSELRQGLGYGYTF
TGTGCCAGCAGCGAACTTCGACAGGGATTGGGCTATGGCTACACCTTC
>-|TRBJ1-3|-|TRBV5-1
CASSLAGSDGNTIYF
TGCGCCAGCAGCTTGGCAGGGTCTGACGGAAACACCATATATTTT
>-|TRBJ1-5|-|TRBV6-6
CASSSPKSNQPQHF
TGTGCCAGCAGTTCCCCCAAGAGTAATCAGCCCCAGCATTTT
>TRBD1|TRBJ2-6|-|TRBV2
CASRRRTGPGANVLTF
TGTGCCAGCCGGAGGCGGACAGGGCCCGGGGCCAACGTCCTGACTTTC
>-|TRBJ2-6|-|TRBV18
CASSPSGVGANVLTF
TGTGCCAGCTCACCGTCAGGTGTTGGGGCCAACGTCCTGACTTTC
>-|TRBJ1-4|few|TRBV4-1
CASSQDRNSWNEKLFF
TGCGCCAGCAGCCAAGATAGAAACAGCTGGAATGAAAAACTGTTTTTT
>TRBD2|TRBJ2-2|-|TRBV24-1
CATSEQAGVPGELFF
TGTGCCACCAGTGAGCAAGCGGGGGTGCCCGGGGAGCTGTTTTTT
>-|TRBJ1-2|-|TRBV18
CASSPPSNVGLYGYTF
TGTGCCAGCTCACCACCATCTAACGTCGGGTTGTATGGCTACACCTTC
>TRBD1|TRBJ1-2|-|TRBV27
CASSLGTAPLYGYTF
TGTGCCAGCAGTTTGGGGACAGCCCCCCTCTATGGCTACACCTTC
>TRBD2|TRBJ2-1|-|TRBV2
CASSALAGGHNEQFF
TGTGCCAGCAGCGCCCTAGCGGGGGGGCACAATGAGCAGTTCTTC
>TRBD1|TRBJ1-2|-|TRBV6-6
CASRDSLSYGYTF
TGTGCCAGTCGGGACAGCTTGTCCTATGGCTACACCTTC
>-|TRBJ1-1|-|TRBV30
CAWWVGVNTEAFF
TGTGCCTGGTGGGTAGGGGTGAACACTGAAGCTTTCTTT
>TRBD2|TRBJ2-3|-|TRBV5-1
CASSVASGSSADTQYF
TGCGCCAGCAGTGTGGCTAGCGGGAGTTCCGCAGATACGCAGTATTTT
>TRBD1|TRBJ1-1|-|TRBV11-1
CASSSGGSNTEAFF
TGTGCCAGCAGCTCAGGGGGCTCGAACACTGAAGCTTTCTTT
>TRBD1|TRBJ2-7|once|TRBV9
CASSPQEGDSPYEQYF
TGTGCCAGCAGCCCCCAGGAAGGGGACAGCCCCTACGAGCAGTACTTC
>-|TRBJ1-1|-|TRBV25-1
CASTIGNTEAFF
TGTGCCAGCACGATCGGGAACACTGAAGCTTTCTTT
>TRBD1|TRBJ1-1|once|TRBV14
CASSPPGTGAYTEAFF
TGTGCCAGCAGCCCACCCGGGACAGGGGCGTACACTGAAGCTTTCTTT
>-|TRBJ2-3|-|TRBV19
CASSPIDTRADTQYF
TGTGCCAGTAGCCCTATAGACACTAGAGCAGATACGCAGTATTTT
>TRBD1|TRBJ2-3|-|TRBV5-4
CASSGGQVPTDTQYF
TGTGCCAGCAGCGGGGGACAGGTTCCGACAGATACGCAGTATTTT
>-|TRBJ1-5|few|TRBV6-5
CASSYGPQSQPQHF
TGTGCCAGCAGTTACGGGCCCCAGAGTCAGCCCCAGCATTTT
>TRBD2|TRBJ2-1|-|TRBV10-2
CASSEGLAGGTYNEQFF
TGCGCCAGCAGTGAGGGACTAGCGGGGGGCACCTACAATGAGCAGTTCTTC
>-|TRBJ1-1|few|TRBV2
CASSEWGGRTEAFF
TGTGCCAGCAGTGAATGGGGGGGGAGGACTGAAGCTTTCTTT
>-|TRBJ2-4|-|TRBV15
CATSNPRTTGNIQYF
TGTGCCACCAGCAACCCGAGGACAACGGGAAACATTCAGTACTTC
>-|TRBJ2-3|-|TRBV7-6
CASSSRVWSTDTQYF
TGTGCCAGCAGCTCCCGAGTATGGAGCACAGATACGCAGTATTTT
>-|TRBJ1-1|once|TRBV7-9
CATFRFTEAFF
TGTGCCACCTTCAGGTTCACTGAAGCTTTCTTT
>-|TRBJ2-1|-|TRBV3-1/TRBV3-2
CASSQGGGVYNEQFF
TGTGCCAGCAGCCAAGGAGGGGGAGTTTACAATGAGCAGTTCTTC
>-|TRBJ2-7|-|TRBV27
CASTKDGLRDTYEQYF
TGTGCCAGCACGAAGGACGGGCTAAGGGACACCTACGAGCAGTACTTC
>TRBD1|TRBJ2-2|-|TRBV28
CASSGTGGKPGELFF
TGTGCCAGCAGTGGGACAGGGGGTAAACCCGGGGAGCTGTTTTTT
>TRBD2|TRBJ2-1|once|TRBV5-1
CASSLRPSAGDAEQFF
TGCGCCAGCAGCCTTAGGCCTAGCGCGGGAGACGCTGAGCAGTTCTTC
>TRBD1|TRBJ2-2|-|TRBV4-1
CASSQEVEGGPVTGELFF
TGCGCCAGCAGCCAAGAGGTAGAAGGGGGCCCCGTCACCGGGGAGCTGTTTTTT
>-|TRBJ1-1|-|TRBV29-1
CSAPDFGTEAFF
TGCAGCGCACCAGACTTCGGCACTGAAGCTTTCTTT
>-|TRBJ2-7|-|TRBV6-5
CASRLVSYEQYF
TGTGCCAGCAGACTCGTATCCTACGAGCAGTACTTC
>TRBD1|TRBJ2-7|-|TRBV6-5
CASKTPGQGSYEQYF
TGTGCCAGCAAGACACCGGGACAGGGATCCTACGAGCAGTACTTC
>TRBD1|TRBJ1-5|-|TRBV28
CASRPGQGVSNQPQHF
TGTGCCAGCAGACCGGGACAGGGGGTCAGCAATCAGCCCCAGCATTTT
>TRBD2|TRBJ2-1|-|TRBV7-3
CASSSRTSGYNEQFF
TGTGCCAGCAGTTCGAGGACTAGCGGGTACAATGAGCAGTTCTTC
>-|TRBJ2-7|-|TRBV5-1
CASSFDRPTYEQYF
TGCGCCAGCAGCTTTGACAGGCCAACCTACGAGCAGTACTTC
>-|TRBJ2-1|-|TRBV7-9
CASEGTYNEQFF
TGTGCCAGCGAGGGAACCTACAATGAGCAGTTCTTC
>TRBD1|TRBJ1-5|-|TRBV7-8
CASSLGQGNAQPQHF
TGTGCCAGCAGCTTAGGACAGGGTAACGCTCAGCCCCAGCATTTT
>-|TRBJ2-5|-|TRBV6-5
CASTAGETQYF
TGTGCCAGCACGGCAGGGGAGACCCAGTACTTC
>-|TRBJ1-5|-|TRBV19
CASSIQGGNQPQHF
TGTGCCAGTAGTATTCAGGGCGGCAATCAGCCCCAGCATTTT
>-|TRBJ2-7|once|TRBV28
CASSDSTSYEQYF
TGTGCCAGTTCGGACTCTACCTCGTACGAGCAGTACTTC
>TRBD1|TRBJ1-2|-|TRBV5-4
CASSFRDRQIYGYTF
TGTGCCAGCAGCTTCCGGGACAGGCAGATCTATGGCTACACCTTC
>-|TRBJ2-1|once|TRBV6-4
CASSTLPATVYNEQFF
TGTGCCAGCAGTACCCTCCCCGCGACAGTCTACAATGAGCAGTTCTTC
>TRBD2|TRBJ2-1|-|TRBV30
CAWTTSGRAGNEQFF
TGTGCCTGGACCACTAGCGGACGGGCCGGCAATGAGCAGTTCTTC
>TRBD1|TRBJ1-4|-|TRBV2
CASRDRVEKLFF
TGTGCCAGCAGAGACAGGGTTGAAAAACTGTTTTTT
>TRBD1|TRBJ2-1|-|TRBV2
CASRPTGVNEQFF
TGTGCCAGCAGACCGACAGGGGTGAATGAGCAGTTCTTC
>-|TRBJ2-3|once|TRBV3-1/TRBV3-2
CASSQDLGGTDTQYF
TGTGCCAGCAGCCAAGACCTAGGGGGCACAGATACGCAGTATTTT
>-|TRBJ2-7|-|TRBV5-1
CASSLSGLAYEQYF
TGCGCCAGCAGCTTATCGGGACTTGCCTACGAGCAGTACTTC
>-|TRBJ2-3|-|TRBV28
CASMARGYTDTQYF
TGTGCCAGCATGGCCCGAGGTTACACAGATACGCAGTATTTT
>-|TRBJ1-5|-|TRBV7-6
CASSLHQGSNQPQHF
TGTGCCAGCAGCTTGCACCAGGGGAGCAATCAGCCCCAGCATTTT
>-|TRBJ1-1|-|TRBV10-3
CAISEEETEAFF
TGTGCCATCAGTGAAGAAGAGACTGAAGCTTTCTTT
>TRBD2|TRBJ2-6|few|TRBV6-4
CASSGTSGSGANVLTF
TGTGCCAGCAGTGGGACTAGCGGCTCTGGGGCCAACGTCCTGACTTTC
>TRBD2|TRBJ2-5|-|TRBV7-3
CASSLGVGREQETQYF
TGTGCCAGCAGCTTAGGGGTCGGGAGGGAACAAGAGACCCAGTACTTC
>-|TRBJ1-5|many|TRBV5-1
CASSSDRGNQPQHF
TGCGCCAGCAGCTCGGACAGAGGCAATCAGCCCCAGCATTTT
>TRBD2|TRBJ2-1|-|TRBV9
CASSISGGPYNEQFF
TGTGCCAGCAGCATAAGCGGGGGGCCCTACAATGAGCAGTTCTTC
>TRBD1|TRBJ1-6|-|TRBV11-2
CASRTGSWNSPLHF
TGTGCCAGCAGGACAGGGTCGTGGAATTCACCCCTCCACTTT
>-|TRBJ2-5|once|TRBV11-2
CASSSQQVNQETQYF
TGTGCCAGCAGCTCTCAACAGGTTAACCAAGAGACCCAGTACTTC